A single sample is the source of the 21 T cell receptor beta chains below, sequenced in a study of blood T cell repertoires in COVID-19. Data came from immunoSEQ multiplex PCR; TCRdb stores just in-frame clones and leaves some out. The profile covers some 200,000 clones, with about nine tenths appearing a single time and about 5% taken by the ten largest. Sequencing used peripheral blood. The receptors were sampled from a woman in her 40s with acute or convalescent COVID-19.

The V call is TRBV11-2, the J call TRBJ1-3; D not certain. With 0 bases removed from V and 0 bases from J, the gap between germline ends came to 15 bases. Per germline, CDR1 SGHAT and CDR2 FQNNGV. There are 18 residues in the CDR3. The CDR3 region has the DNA TGTGCCAGCAGCTTAGAGGGCCTGGGTCTGAGCTCTGGAAACACCATATATTTT. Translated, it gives CASSLEGLGLSSGNTIYF. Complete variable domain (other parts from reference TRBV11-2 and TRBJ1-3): EAGVAQSPRYKIIEKRQSVAFWCNPISGHATLYWYQQILGQGPKLLIQFQNNGVVDDSQLPKDRFSAERLKGVDSTLKIQPAKLEDSAVYLCASSLEGLGLSSGNTIYFGEGSWLTVV.

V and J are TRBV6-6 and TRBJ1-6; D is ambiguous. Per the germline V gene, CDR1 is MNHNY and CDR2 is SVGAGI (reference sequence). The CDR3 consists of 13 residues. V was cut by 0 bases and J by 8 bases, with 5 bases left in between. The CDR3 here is CASSYSADSPLHF. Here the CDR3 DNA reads TGTGCCAGCAGTTACTCAGCCGATTCACCCCTCCACTTT.

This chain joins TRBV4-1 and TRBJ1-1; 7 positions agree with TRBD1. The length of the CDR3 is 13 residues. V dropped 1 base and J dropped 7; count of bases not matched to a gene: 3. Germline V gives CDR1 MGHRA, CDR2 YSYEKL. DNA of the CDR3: TGCGCCAGCAGCCAAGGACAGGGAGTTGAAGCTTTCTTT. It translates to CASSQGQGVEAFF.

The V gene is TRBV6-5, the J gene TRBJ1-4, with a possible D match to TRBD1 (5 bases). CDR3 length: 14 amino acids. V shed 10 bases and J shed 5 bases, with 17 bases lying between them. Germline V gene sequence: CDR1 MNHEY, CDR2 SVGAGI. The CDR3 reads CATSGWGGNEKLFF. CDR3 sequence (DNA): TGTGCCACCAGCGGATGGGGGGGGAATGAAAAACTGTTTTTT.

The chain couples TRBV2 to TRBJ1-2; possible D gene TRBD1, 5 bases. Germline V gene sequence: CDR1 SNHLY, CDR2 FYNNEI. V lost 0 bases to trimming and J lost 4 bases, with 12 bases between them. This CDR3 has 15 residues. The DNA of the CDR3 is TGTGCCAGCAGTGAAGCGCGCGGACACCCCTATGGCTACACCTTC. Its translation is CASSEARGHPYGYTF.

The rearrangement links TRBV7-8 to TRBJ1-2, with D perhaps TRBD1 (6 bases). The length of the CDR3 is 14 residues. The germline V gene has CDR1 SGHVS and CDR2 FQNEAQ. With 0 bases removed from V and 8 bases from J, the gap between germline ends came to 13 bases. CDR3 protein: CASSLAMGAVGYTF. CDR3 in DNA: TGTGCCAGCAGCTTAGCGATGGGGGCGGTAGGCTACACCTTC.

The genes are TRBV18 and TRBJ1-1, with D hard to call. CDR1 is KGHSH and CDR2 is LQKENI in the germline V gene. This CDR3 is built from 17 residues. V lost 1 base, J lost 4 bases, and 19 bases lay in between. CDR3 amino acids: CASSPRPTALLGTEAFF. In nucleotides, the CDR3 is TGTGCCAGCTCACCACGTCCTACAGCCTTACTAGGCACTGAAGCTTTCTTT. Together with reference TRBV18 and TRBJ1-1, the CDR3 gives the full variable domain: NAGVMQNPRHLVRRRGQEARLRCSPMKGHSHVYWYRQLPEEGLKFMVYLQKENIIDESGMPKERFSAEFPKEGPSILRIQQVVRGDSAAYFCASSPRPTALLGTEAFFGQGTRLTVV.

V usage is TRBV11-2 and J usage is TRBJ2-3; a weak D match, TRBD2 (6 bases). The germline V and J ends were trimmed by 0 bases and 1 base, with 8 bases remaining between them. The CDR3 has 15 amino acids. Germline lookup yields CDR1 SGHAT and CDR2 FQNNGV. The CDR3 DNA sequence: TGTGCCAGCAGCTTAGATGAGCGGGGCACAGATACGCAGTATTTT. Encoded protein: CASSLDERGTDTQYF.

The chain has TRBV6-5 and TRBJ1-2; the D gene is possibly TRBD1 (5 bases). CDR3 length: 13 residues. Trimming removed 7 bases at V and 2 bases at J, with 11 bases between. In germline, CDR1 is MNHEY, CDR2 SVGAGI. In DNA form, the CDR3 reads TGTGCCAGCACCTGGGGGGGAAACTATGGCTACACCTTC. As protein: CASTWGGNYGYTF.

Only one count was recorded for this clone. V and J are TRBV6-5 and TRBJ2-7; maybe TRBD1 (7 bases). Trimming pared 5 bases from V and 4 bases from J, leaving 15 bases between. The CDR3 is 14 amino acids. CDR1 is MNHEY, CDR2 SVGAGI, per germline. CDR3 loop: CASSPKQGTYEQYV. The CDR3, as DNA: TGTGCCAGCAGTCCCAAACAGGGGACTTACGAGCAGTACGTC.

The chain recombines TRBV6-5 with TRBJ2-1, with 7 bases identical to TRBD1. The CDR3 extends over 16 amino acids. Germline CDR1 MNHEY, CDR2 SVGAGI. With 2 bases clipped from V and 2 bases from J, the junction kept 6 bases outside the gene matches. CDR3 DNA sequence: TGTGCCAGCAGTTACGGGGCAGGGGGTGCCTACAATGAGCAGTTCTTC. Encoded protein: CASSYGAGGAYNEQFF.

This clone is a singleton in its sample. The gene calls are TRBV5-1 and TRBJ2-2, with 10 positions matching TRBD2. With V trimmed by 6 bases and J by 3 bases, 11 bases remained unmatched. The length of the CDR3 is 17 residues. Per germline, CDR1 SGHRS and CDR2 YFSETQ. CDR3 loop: CASTTRASGGHTGELFF. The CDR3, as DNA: TGCGCCAGCACCACGCGGGCTAGCGGGGGCCACACCGGGGAGCTGTTTTTT.

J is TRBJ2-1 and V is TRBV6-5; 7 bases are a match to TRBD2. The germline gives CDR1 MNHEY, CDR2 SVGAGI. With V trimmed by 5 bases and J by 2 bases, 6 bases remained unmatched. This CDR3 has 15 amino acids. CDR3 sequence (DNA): TGTGCCAGCAGTCCCGGACTAGGACCCTACAATGAGCAGTTCTTC. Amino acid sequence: CASSPGLGPYNEQFF.

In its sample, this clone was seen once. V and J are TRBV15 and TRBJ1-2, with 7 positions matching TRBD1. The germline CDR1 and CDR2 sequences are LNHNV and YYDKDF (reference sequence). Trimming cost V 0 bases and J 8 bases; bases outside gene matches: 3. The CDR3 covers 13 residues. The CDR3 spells CATSREQDRGYTF. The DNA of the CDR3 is TGTGCCACCAGCAGAGAACAGGACAGGGGCTACACCTTC.

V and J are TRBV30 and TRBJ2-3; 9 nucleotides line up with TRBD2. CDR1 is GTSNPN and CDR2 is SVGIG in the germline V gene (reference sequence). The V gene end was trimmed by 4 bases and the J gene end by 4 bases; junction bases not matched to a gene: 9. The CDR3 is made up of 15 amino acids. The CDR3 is CAWTNGGGAADTQYF. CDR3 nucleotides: TGTGCCTGGACCAACGGCGGGGGGGCCGCAGATACGCAGTATTTT.

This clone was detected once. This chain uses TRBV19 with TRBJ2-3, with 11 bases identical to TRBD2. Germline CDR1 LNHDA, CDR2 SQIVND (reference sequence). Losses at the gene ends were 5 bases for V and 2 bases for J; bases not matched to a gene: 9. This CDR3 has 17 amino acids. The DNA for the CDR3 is TGTGCCAGTAGTGAGACGACTAGCGGGGCCGCCACAGATACGCAGTATTTT. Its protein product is CASSETTSGAATDTQYF. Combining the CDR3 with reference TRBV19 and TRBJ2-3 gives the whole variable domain DGGITQSPKYLFRKEGQNVTLSCEQNLNHDAMYWYRQDPGQGLRLIYYSQIVNDFQKGDIAEGYSVSREKKESFPLTVTSAQKNPTAFYLCASSETTSGAATDTQYFGPGTRLTVL.

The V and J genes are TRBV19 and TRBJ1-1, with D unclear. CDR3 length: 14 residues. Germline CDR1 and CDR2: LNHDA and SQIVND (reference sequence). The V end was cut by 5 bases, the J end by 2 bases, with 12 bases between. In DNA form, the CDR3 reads TGTGCCAGTAGTTCCCGGGGAGTTAACACTGAAGCTTTCTTT. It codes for CASSSRGVNTEAFF.

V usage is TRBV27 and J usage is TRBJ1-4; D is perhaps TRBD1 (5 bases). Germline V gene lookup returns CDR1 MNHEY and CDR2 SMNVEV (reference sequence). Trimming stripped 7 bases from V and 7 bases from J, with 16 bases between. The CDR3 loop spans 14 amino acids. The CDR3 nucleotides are TGTGCCAGCAAACCTTTACAGGATACTGAAAAACTGTTTTTT. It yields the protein CASKPLQDTEKLFF.

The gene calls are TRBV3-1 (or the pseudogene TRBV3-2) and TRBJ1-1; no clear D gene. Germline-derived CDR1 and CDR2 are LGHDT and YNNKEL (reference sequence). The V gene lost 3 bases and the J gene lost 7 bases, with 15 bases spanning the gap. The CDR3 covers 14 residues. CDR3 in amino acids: CASSQKGGRNEAFF. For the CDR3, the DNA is TGTGCCAGCAGCCAGAAGGGAGGTAGAAATGAAGCTTTCTTT.

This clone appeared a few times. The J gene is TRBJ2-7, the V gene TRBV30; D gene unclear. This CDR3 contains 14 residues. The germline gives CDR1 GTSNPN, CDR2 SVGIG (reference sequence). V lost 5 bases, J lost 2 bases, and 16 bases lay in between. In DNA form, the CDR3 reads TGTGCCTGGGCCCCCAGCAGCGTTACCTACGAGCAGTACGTC. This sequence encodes CAWAPSSVTYEQYV.

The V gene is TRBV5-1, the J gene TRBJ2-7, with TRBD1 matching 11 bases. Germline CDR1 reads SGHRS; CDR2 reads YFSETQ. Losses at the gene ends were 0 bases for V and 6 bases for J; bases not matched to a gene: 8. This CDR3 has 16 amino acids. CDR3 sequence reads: CASSLASDRGPSEQYV. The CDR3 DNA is TGCGCCAGCAGCTTGGCGTCGGACAGGGGGCCGAGCGAGCAGTACGTC.